These 28 T cell receptor beta chains were all obtained from the same sample, sequenced in a study of T-cell memory formation after mild COVID-19. A single record per CDR3 protein comes from TCRdb applying MiXCR to the 5' RACE reads. Of tens of thousands of distinct CDR3 sequences in the sample, 13% were seen once. The sequenced sample consisted of PBMCs or a T cell subset sorted from them (not recorded which). The origin of the receptors is an adult woman who had mild COVID-19 (a few samples of this study predate the infection). Cell type and time point are not known.

The chain recombines TRBV3-1 with TRBJ2-3, with 12 positions matching TRBD2. The CDR3 runs to 16 residues. Trimming took 5 bases from V and 1 from J; bases not matched to a gene: 4. Germline loops: CDR1 LGHDT, CDR2 YNNKEL (reference sequence). The CDR3 coding sequence is TGTGCCAGCAGCTCATGGACTAGCGGGGGCACAGATACGCAGTATTTT. Translating it yields CASSSWTSGGTDTQYF.

This chain connects TRBV7-9 to TRBJ2-7; the D gene is possibly TRBD1 (6 bases). From germline, CDR1 is SEHNR and CDR2 FQNEAQ (reference sequence). This CDR3 has 15 amino acids. V gave up 1 base and J gave up 6 bases, with 16 bases separating them. Here the CDR3 reads CASSLGGQPFGEQYF. DNA for the CDR3: TGTGCCAGCAGCTTAGGCGGACAGCCCTTCGGCGAGCAGTACTTC. The complete variable domain, with remaining parts taken from reference TRBV7-9 and TRBJ2-7, reads DTGVSQNPRHKITKRGQNVTFRCDPISEHNRLYWYRQTLGQGPEFLTYFQNEAQLEKSRLLSDRFSAERPKGSFSTLEIQRTEQGDSAMYLCASSLGGQPFGEQYFGPGTRLTVT.

This clonotype was detected many times. The rearrangement links TRBV6-5 to TRBJ1-5; D possibly corresponds to TRBD1 (6 bases). V shed 5 bases and J shed 0 bases, with 11 bases lying between them. CDR3 size: 15 residues. The V gene's germline CDR1 is MNHEY and CDR2 SVGAGI. The chain's CDR3 is CASSPGQFSNQPQHF. The DNA for the CDR3 is TGTGCCAGCAGTCCCGGACAGTTTAGCAATCAGCCCCAGCATTTT.

This clonotype was seen more than once but under ten times. The chain combines TRBV20-1 with TRBJ1-1, with 11 bases lining up with TRBD1. CDR1 DFQATT and CDR2 SNEGSKA come from the germline V gene (reference sequence). This CDR3 comprises 17 residues. J gave up 6 bases and V 5 bases, and 17 bases lay outside the gene matches. The CDR3 DNA is TGCAGTGCTCAAGGGGCCGGGACAGGGGGGATTAAGGCTGAAGCTTTCTTT. It encodes CSAQGAGTGGIKAEAFF.

This chain connects TRBV7-6 to TRBJ2-1; TRBD2 matches at 8 bases. The V segment lost 0 bases and the J segment 6 bases; nucleotides outside the gene matches: 16. CDR1 and CDR2 (germline): SGHVS, FNYEAQ. The CDR3 loop spans 19 amino acids. The CDR3 coding sequence is TGTGCCAGCAGCTTAGCGGGGGCTACTTATAGCGGGATTGGCAATGAGCAGTTCTTC. Amino acids: CASSLAGATYSGIGNEQFF.

The chain recombines TRBV5-1 with TRBJ1-1; 8 bases map to TRBD1. V was clipped by 2 bases and J by 4 bases; unmatched bases: 1. The CDR3 consists of 13 residues. Germline V gene lookup returns CDR1 SGHRS and CDR2 YFSETQ. CDR3 DNA sequence: TGCGCCAGCAGCTTTGGGACAGGCACTGAAGCTTTCTTT. Translating gives CASSFGTGTEAFF.

The count of this clonotype is one. The chain has TRBV7-9 and TRBJ1-4; possibly TRBD1 for D (5 bases). From germline, CDR1 is SEHNR and CDR2 FQNEAQ (reference sequence). The CDR3 runs to 17 residues. The V end was cut by 4 bases, the J end by 6 bases, with 21 bases between. This chain's CDR3 is CASSSGTRRGFDEKLFF. Written as DNA, the CDR3 is TGTGCCAGCAGCTCAGGAACCCGAAGGGGCTTCGATGAAAAACTGTTTTTT.

In the case of this clonotype: A far larger clone is just one base off, so this is likely a read error. The rearrangement uses TRBV5-1 and TRBJ2-7; D remains ambiguous. The CDR3 loop spans 12 amino acids. Per the germline V gene, CDR1 is SGHRS and CDR2 is YFSETQ. For the CDR3, the DNA is TGCTCCAGCAGCTTGGCAGGCTACGAGCAGTACTTC. Protein product: CSSSLAGYEQYF. The complete variable domain, with remaining parts taken from reference TRBV5-1 and TRBJ2-7, reads KAGVTQTPRYLIKTRGQQVTLSCSPISGHRSVSWYQQTPGQGLQFLFEYFSETQRNKGNFPGRFSGRQFSNSRSEMNVSTLELGDSALYLCSSSLAGYEQYFGPGTRLTVT.

This clonotype was counted ten times or more. J is TRBJ1-1 and V is TRBV6-5; D may be TRBD1 (6 bases). V was pared by 7 bases and J by 11 bases, with 14 bases between. There are 11 residues in the CDR3. CDR1 is MNHEY and CDR2 is SVGAGI in the germline V gene. CDR3 region: CASKKGVEAFF. CDR3 in DNA: TGTGCCAGCAAAAAGGGGGTTGAGGCTTTCTTT.

This clonotype has just a few counts. This chain joins TRBV9 and TRBJ2-3; 8 bases map to TRBD2. Germline V lookup: CDR1 SGDLS, CDR2 YYNGEE. The CDR3 totals 16 residues. V gave up 0 bases and J gave up 2 bases; unmatched junction bases: 5. The CDR3 DNA is TGTGCCAGCAGCGTAGTTGGTAGCGGGGACACAGATACGCAGTATTTT. Protein: CASSVVGSGDTDTQYF.

This clonotype was seen only a few times. This chain connects TRBV20-1 to TRBJ2-7, with D perhaps matching TRBD1 or TRBD2 (6 bases each). Per germline, CDR1 DFQATT and CDR2 SNEGSKA (reference sequence). The V and J ends lost 5 bases and 2 bases respectively, with 13 bases between them. The CDR3 runs to 13 residues. The CDR3 region has the DNA TGCAGTGCTGAGGGGGGAGAGCCCTACGAGCAGTACTTC. It yields the protein CSAEGGEPYEQYF.

Note on this clonotype: Its ends do not fully match the called genes, so a read error is possible. The chain uses TRBV4-3 and TRBJ1-1, with D possibly being TRBD1 (6 bases). Per the germline V gene, CDR1 is LGHNA and CDR2 is YSLEER. This CDR3 has 15 amino acids. CDR3 in DNA: TGCGCCAGCAGCAAAGATAGGGGGATGCACACTGAAGCTTTCTTT. It specifies CASSKDRGMHTEAFF.

The J gene is TRBJ2-2, the V gene TRBV4-3; TRBD2 might be the D (6 bases). The CDR3 runs 16 residues. V lost 1 base to trimming and J lost 1 base, with 10 bases between them. Germline V gene sequence: CDR1 LGHNA, CDR2 YSLEER. Here the CDR3 reads CASSQAVRENTGELFF. As DNA, the CDR3 is TGCGCCAGCAGCCAAGCCGTGCGGGAGAACACCGGGGAGCTGTTTTTT.

The sample holds a few counts of this clonotype. The chain recombines TRBV7-6 with TRBJ2-3; D is possibly TRBD1 or TRBD2 (6 bases each). The germline V gene encodes CDR1 SGHVS and CDR2 FNYEAQ. Trimming shortened V by 1 base and J by 2 bases, and 13 bases separated the two germline ends. This CDR3 contains 16 residues. CDR3 residues: CASSLGTGALTDTQYF. The CDR3 DNA is TGTGCCAGCAGCTTAGGAACGGGGGCTCTCACAGATACGCAGTATTTT.

This clonotype was seen a few times. The chain combines TRBV7-8 with TRBJ1-6; D unresolved. V lost 0 bases, J lost 10 bases, and 7 bases lay in between. Germline CDR1 SGHVS, CDR2 FQNEAQ. This CDR3 is 13 amino acids long. In nucleotides, the CDR3 is TGTGCCAGCAGCTTAGCTCCTGACTCACCCCTCCACTTT. As protein: CASSLAPDSPLHF.

This clonotype showed up many times. This sequence joins TRBV4-2 and TRBJ2-3, with 8 nucleotides matching TRBD1. The CDR3 has 17 residues. Germline CDR1 and CDR2: LGHNA and YNFKEQ. The V gene end was trimmed by 3 bases and the J gene end by 4 bases; junction bases not matched to a gene: 12. CDR3 amino acids: CASSQGRSDRAPDTQYF. CDR3 DNA: TGTGCCAGCAGCCAGGGACGTTCGGACAGGGCCCCAGATACGCAGTATTTT.

This clonotype has just a few counts. This chain joins TRBV29-1 and TRBJ2-5, with 13 bases aligning to TRBD2. V dropped 6 bases and J dropped 2; count of bases not matched to a gene: 6. The CDR3 spans 15 residues. Germline V gives CDR1 SQVTM, CDR2 ANQGSEA. CDR3 sequence (DNA): TGCAGCGTGGATGGGACTAGCGGGGATCAAGAGACCCAGTACTTC. Its translation: CSVDGTSGDQETQYF.

This clonotype has just a few counts. This chain connects TRBV5-5 to TRBJ2-1; 7 nucleotides match TRBD2. With 5 bases clipped from V and 6 bases from J, the junction kept 5 bases outside the gene matches. The CDR3 contains 13 residues. In germline, CDR1 is SGHKS, CDR2 YYEKEE (reference sequence). The CDR3 coding sequence is TGTGCCAGCAGGGAAGCGGGGCTCAATGAGCAGTTCTTC. It translates to CASREAGLNEQFF.

The chain combines TRBV29-1 with TRBJ2-2, with D unclear. The CDR3 loop spans 15 amino acids. Trimming took 1 base from V and 8 from J, leaving 17 bases between them. Germline V CDR1 and CDR2: SQVTM, ANQGSEA. CDR3: CSVEGGLTYGGELFF. The DNA of the CDR3 is TGCAGCGTTGAAGGGGGATTAACCTACGGAGGGGAGCTGTTTTTT.

This chain links TRBV7-3 with TRBJ2-4; 10 bases map to TRBD1. Unmatched junction bases numbered 2, after V lost 0 bases and J lost 9 bases. Germline loops: CDR1 SGHTA, CDR2 FQGTGA. The CDR3 runs to 14 residues. The CDR3 here is CASSLTGQGSIQYF. The CDR3 DNA follows: TGTGCCAGCAGCTTAACGGGACAGGGGAGCATTCAGTACTTC.

The rearrangement uses TRBV7-6 and TRBJ2-3, with 10 bases identical to TRBD2. CDR3 length: 18 residues. Germline-derived CDR1 and CDR2 are SGHVS and FNYEAQ. Trimming took 0 bases from V and 4 from J; bases not matched to a gene: 10. CDR3: CASSLAPSGGGSADTQYF. The CDR3 coding sequence is TGTGCCAGCAGCTTAGCGCCGAGCGGGGGGGGCTCGGCAGATACGCAGTATTTT.

This chain joins TRBV12-3 or TRBV12-4 and TRBJ2-3; the D is unclear. The CDR3 is 14 amino acids. V was shortened by 6 bases and J by 6 bases, with 16 bases between the two germline ends. The CDR3: CASSPSAVWDTQYF. CDR3 nucleotide sequence: TGTGCCAGCAGCCCATCGGCGGTGTGGGATACGCAGTATTTT.

This clonotype was picked up a small number of times. This chain joins TRBV4-1 and TRBJ2-1, with TRBD2 matching over 7 bases. CDR3 size: 16 residues. Germline-derived CDR1 and CDR2 are MGHRA and YSYEKL. V was clipped by 4 bases and J by 3 bases; unmatched bases: 9. CDR3 loop: CASSPARERGYNEQFF. The CDR3 nucleotides read TGCGCCAGCAGCCCAGCGCGGGAGCGGGGCTACAATGAGCAGTTCTTC.

The gene calls are TRBV6-5 and TRBJ2-1; D is unclear. The V end was cut by 4 bases, the J end by 0 bases, with 13 bases between. This CDR3 region has 16 residues. Germline V gives CDR1 MNHEY, CDR2 SVGAGI. Here the CDR3 reads CASSSSVPLSYNEQFF. CDR3 nucleotides: TGTGCCAGCAGTTCCAGCGTCCCGCTCTCCTACAATGAGCAGTTCTTC.

The V call is TRBV7-9, the J call TRBJ2-7; a possible D gene is TRBD1 (5 bases). Trimming cost V 8 bases and J 3 bases, with 8 bases left between them. The CDR3 has 11 amino acids. Per the germline V gene, CDR1 is SEHNR and CDR2 is FQNEAQ (reference sequence). As DNA, the CDR3 is TGTGCCAGCGCAGGGAACTACGAGCAGTACTTC. This gives the protein CASAGNYEQYF.

This clonotype was seen more than once but under ten times. The V and J genes are TRBV6-5 and TRBJ2-7; 11 positions match TRBD1. This CDR3 has 14 residues. Germline-derived CDR1 and CDR2 are MNHEY and SVGAGI. With 2 bases clipped from V and 5 bases from J, the junction kept 2 bases outside the gene matches. CDR3 region: CASSYGTGGNEQYF. CDR3 sequence (DNA): TGTGCCAGCAGTTACGGGACAGGGGGTAACGAGCAGTACTTC.

The chain carries TRBV6-4 and TRBJ2-3; 7 bases agree with TRBD1. The CDR3 length is 19 residues. Germline V gene data show CDR1 as MRHNA and CDR2 as SNTAGT. With 7 bases clipped from V and 0 bases from J, the junction kept 19 bases outside the gene matches. For the CDR3, the DNA is TGTGCCAGCACTGGGGTACGACAGGGTAAATCGGGGAGCACAGATACGCAGTATTTT. It encodes CASTGVRQGKSGSTDTQYF.

In this sample, this clonotype turned up many times. The V and J genes are TRBV12-3 or TRBV12-4 and TRBJ2-5; D is perhaps TRBD1 (7 bases). Trimming removed 5 bases from V and 1 base from J, with 14 bases in between. The CDR3 loop spans 15 amino acids. The CDR3: CASSDRQGLQETQYF. CDR3 DNA: TGTGCCAGCAGTGACCGACAGGGACTCCAAGAGACCCAGTACTTC.